What follows are 20 T cell receptor beta chains derived from one specimen sequenced in a study of shared clonotypes between healthy human individuals. Produced via immunoSEQ multiplex PCR; TCRdb's table is partial and in-frame only. The sample shows about 1.1 million clones, 70% to 80% of them seen only once. Sequenced sample: memory CD4+ T cells from PBMCs. Subset indicated: CD45RA-negative fraction. These receptors all stem from a man between 18 and 35 years old in good health. Some clones in this sample may be carry-over from other donors' samples.

The genes are TRBV28 and TRBJ1-2; D unclear. The germline CDR1 and CDR2 sequences are MDHEN and SYDVKM. The V and J ends lost 2 bases and 3 bases respectively, with 7 bases between them. The CDR3 length is 13 residues. DNA of the CDR3: TGTGCCAGCAGTTTAACGCACTACTATGGCTACACCTTC. It encodes CASSLTHYYGYTF.

The chain has TRBV9 and TRBJ1-3, with D hard to call. The CDR3 covers 14 residues. The germline CDR1 and CDR2 sequences are SGDLS and YYNGEE. Trimming stripped 2 bases from V and 0 bases from J, with 6 bases between. The CDR3 is CASSVEYSGNTIYF. CDR3 nucleotides: TGTGCCAGCAGCGTTGAGTACTCTGGAAACACCATATATTTT.

As for this clone: Within the sample, other DNA sequences also encode this same CDR3. This chain links TRBV4-1 with TRBJ2-2; 13 nucleotides line up with TRBD2. Germline loops: CDR1 MGHRA, CDR2 YSYEKL. This CDR3 has 16 amino acids. The J segment lost 5 bases and the V segment lost 0 bases, leaving 0 bases of the junction unmatched. CDR3 sequence reads: CASSQEGLAGTGELFF. CDR3 sequence (DNA): TGCGCCAGCAGCCAAGAGGGACTAGCGGGAACCGGGGAGCTGTTTTTT.

In this sample, this clone turned up once. The rearrangement uses TRBV20-1 and TRBJ1-1; no reliable D call. Trimming pared 2 bases from V and 8 bases from J, leaving 9 bases between. This CDR3 is built from 11 residues. In germline, CDR1 is DFQATT, CDR2 SNEGSKA (reference sequence). In DNA form, the CDR3 reads TGCAGTGCTAGATCGGGTTGGGAAGCTTTCTTT. It codes for CSARSGWEAFF.

The chain recombines TRBV7-9 with TRBJ1-2; D uncertain. This CDR3 comprises 11 residues. Trimming cost V 4 bases and J 7 bases, with 7 bases left between them. The germline CDR1 and CDR2 sequences are SEHNR and FQNEAQ (reference sequence). In DNA, the CDR3 is TGTGCCAGCAGCTCAGGACGTGGCTACACCTTC. It translates to CASSSGRGYTF.

The chain carries TRBV28 and TRBJ2-7; 9 bases map to TRBD2. The CDR3 spans 17 residues. Germline loops: CDR1 MDHEN, CDR2 SYDVKM. V shed 2 bases and J 0 bases; nucleotides not matched to a gene: 8. Here the CDR3 DNA reads TGTGCCAGCAGTTTAGCGGCGGGAGGGCGCGGCTCCTACGAGCAGTACTTC. Its protein is CASSLAAGGRGSYEQYF.

V usage is TRBV6-5 and J usage is TRBJ1-5, with 9 positions matching TRBD1. This CDR3 region has 14 residues. Per germline, CDR1 MNHEY and CDR2 SVGAGI. Unmatched junction bases numbered 5, after V lost 4 bases and J lost 7 bases. The CDR3 region has the DNA TGTGCCAGCAGTTGGGGACAGGGTTTGCAGCCCCAGCATTTT. It encodes CASSWGQGLQPQHF.

Comments on this clone: Other DNA sequences in the same sample also yield this CDR3. The chain uses TRBV2 and TRBJ1-5; 10 bases fit TRBD1. The V segment lost 5 bases and the J segment 4 bases; nucleotides outside the gene matches: 2. This CDR3 has 14 amino acids. Germline values: CDR1 SNHLY, CDR2 FYNNEI. The CDR3 sequence: CASSRTGGNQPQHF. In DNA, the CDR3 is TGTGCCAGCAGTCGGACAGGGGGTAATCAGCCCCAGCATTTT.

The chain is built from TRBV19 and TRBJ2-1; no reliable D call. Trimming stripped 5 bases from V and 2 bases from J, with 7 bases between. Germline V CDR1 and CDR2: LNHDA, SQIVND (reference sequence). This CDR3 region has 13 residues. CDR3 DNA: TGTGCCAGTAGTCCCTCCCCCTACAATGAGCAGTTCTTC. Translation gives CASSPSPYNEQFF.

The genes are TRBV6-1 and TRBJ1-3; D gene unclear. Germline CDR1 and CDR2: MNHNS and SASEGT. V lost 6 bases and J 4 bases, leaving 10 bases between the germline ends. CDR3 length: 13 amino acids. CDR3 sequence reads: CASRGTGGNTIYF. CDR3 nucleotides: TGTGCCAGCAGGGGTACGGGGGGAAACACCATATATTTT.

Regarding this clone: Other DNA sequences in the sample encode the same CDR3. This sequence joins TRBV6-1 and TRBJ2-3, with unresolved D. Germline V CDR1 and CDR2: MNHNS, SASEGT. Deletions cut 0 bases from V and 0 bases from J, with 4 bases between. The CDR3 consists of 14 residues. CDR3 sequence: CASSEARSTDTQYF. The CDR3 region has the DNA TGTGCCAGCAGTGAAGCGCGTAGCACAGATACGCAGTATTTT.

This rearrangement joins TRBV9 to TRBJ2-3; D not certain. The CDR3 consists of 14 residues. The germline V gene has CDR1 SGDLS and CDR2 YYNGEE. Trimming removed 0 bases from V and 2 bases from J, with 7 bases in between. CDR3 nucleotides: TGTGCCAGCAGCGTAGGCCCATACACAGATACGCAGTATTTT. Its translation: CASSVGPYTDTQYF.

CDR3 residues: CASSLDQGADTQYF. The CDR3 nucleotides read TGTGCCAGCAGCTTAGACCAGGGGGCAGATACGCAGTATTTT. The gene calls are TRBV7-2 and TRBJ2-3; 7 positions match TRBD1. Per the germline V gene, CDR1 is SGHTA and CDR2 is FQGNSA. After removal of 1 base from V and 4 bases from J, the junction contained 2 bases not matched to a gene. This CDR3 contains 14 residues.

The chain employs TRBV5-1 and TRBJ2-7; TRBD1 matches 7 bases. This CDR3 spans 14 amino acids. Germline CDR1 reads SGHRS; CDR2 reads YFSETQ. The V and J ends lost 4 bases and 7 bases, in that order; junction bases with no gene match: 11. CDR3 DNA: TGCGCCAGCAGCCCGACAGGGCCCCTGAGGGAGCAGTACTTC. Its translation is CASSPTGPLREQYF. The entire variable domain, with the rest obtained from reference TRBV5-1 and TRBJ2-7, is as follows: KAGVTQTPRYLIKTRGQQVTLSCSPISGHRSVSWYQQTPGQGLQFLFEYFSETQRNKGNFPGRFSGRQFSNSRSEMNVSTLELGDSALYLCASSPTGPLREQYFGPGTRLTVT.

V usage is TRBV27 and J usage is TRBJ2-5; TRBD1 matches at 7 bases. Trimming removed 5 bases from V and 0 bases from J; junction bases left unmatched: 9. This CDR3 comprises 16 residues. The germline CDR1 and CDR2 sequences are MNHEY and SMNVEV (reference sequence). The CDR3 reads CASSPIWGTDQETQYF. In DNA form, the CDR3 reads TGTGCCAGCAGTCCTATATGGGGGACAGACCAAGAGACCCAGTACTTC.

This clone was observed a few times. This chain connects TRBV25-1 to TRBJ1-1; unclear D gene. V lost 7 bases to trimming and J lost 1 base, with 10 bases between them. The CDR3 totals 13 residues. Germline V CDR1 and CDR2: MGHDK, SYGVNS. The CDR3 DNA reads TGTGCCAGCACCCCCCCCACGAACACTGAAGCTTTCTTT. This encodes CASTPPTNTEAFF.

The J gene is TRBJ1-5, the V gene TRBV5-5, with 7 bases that match TRBD1. Trimming at V came to 4 bases and at J to 3 bases, leaving 10 bases not matched to a gene. The germline V gene encodes CDR1 SGHKS and CDR2 YYEKEE (reference sequence). The CDR3 contains 16 residues. The CDR3 region has the DNA TGTGCCAGCAGCCTTGGGCCAGGGGGAACCAATCAGCCCCAGCATTTT. Translation: CASSLGPGGTNQPQHF.

The gene calls are TRBV29-1 and TRBJ2-1, with no clear D. CDR3 length: 11 residues. The germline CDR1 and CDR2 sequences are SQVTM and ANQGSEA. The V and J ends lost 1 base and 9 bases respectively, with 7 bases between them. As DNA, the CDR3 is TGCAGCGTTGAAGTCTTAGGTGAGCAGTTCTTC. It translates to CSVEVLGEQFF.

The chain joins TRBV19 to TRBJ1-1; D uncertain. This CDR3 has 13 amino acids. Germline values: CDR1 LNHDA, CDR2 SQIVND (reference sequence). Trimming stripped 3 bases from V and 2 bases from J, with 7 bases between. CDR3 DNA sequence: TGTGCCAGTAGTATGGACCCTAACACTGAAGCTTTCTTT. It yields the protein CASSMDPNTEAFF.

This chain uses TRBV5-1 with TRBJ1-2, with 9 bases lining up with TRBD1. The ends lost 3 bases at V and 3 bases at J; junction bases unmatched: 6. CDR3 length: 15 residues. Germline CDR1 reads SGHRS; CDR2 reads YFSETQ. CDR3 loop: CASSSGQGVYYGYTF. The DNA of the CDR3 is TGCGCCAGCAGCTCGGGACAGGGAGTATACTATGGCTACACCTTC.